The 30 T cell receptor beta chains reported below all come from one sample, sequenced in a study of cytomegalovirus exposure and HLA in healthy donors. The method was immunoSEQ multiplex PCR; TCRdb's version includes in-frame clones alone and lacks a portion of them. Of more than 300,000 clones listed, 86% are singletons. Sequenced: PBMCs. These receptors all come from a woman aged 18-29 years in good health and CMV-seronegative.

The genes are TRBV5-6 and TRBJ2-7, with 13 positions matching TRBD2. The germline V gene encodes CDR1 SGHDT and CDR2 YYEEEE. This CDR3 has 19 residues. J lost 0 bases, V lost 4 bases, and 13 bases had no gene match. CDR3: CASSPSTSGRTKSSYEQYF. Here the CDR3 DNA reads TGTGCCAGCAGCCCGTCGACTAGCGGGAGGACTAAGAGCTCCTACGAGCAGTACTTC.

CDR3 sequence: CASSLGDRGLREKLFF. The CDR3 nucleotides read TGTGCCAGCAGCTTAGGCGACAGGGGGCTACGGGAAAAACTGTTTTTT. The rearrangement uses TRBV13 and TRBJ1-4; 10 bases agree with TRBD1. Trimming removed 0 bases from V and 8 bases from J; junction bases left unmatched: 6. The CDR3 extends over 16 amino acids. The germline V gene encodes CDR1 PRHDT and CDR2 FYEKMQ (reference sequence).

The J gene is TRBJ1-1, the V gene TRBV7-2; 8 bases align to TRBD1. The trim removed 5 bases at V and 3 bases at J, leaving 5 bases unmatched. In germline, CDR1 is SGHTA, CDR2 FQGNSA. CDR3 length: 14 amino acids. Here the CDR3 DNA reads TGTGCCAGCAGCCCTGACAGGGGCCACACTGAAGCTTTCTTT. It specifies CASSPDRGHTEAFF.

The V gene is TRBV19, the J gene TRBJ2-2; a possible D gene is TRBD2 (5 bases). CDR3 length: 13 residues. The germline V and J ends were trimmed by 9 bases and 3 bases, with 11 bases remaining between them. CDR1 is LNHDA and CDR2 is SQIVND in the germline V gene (reference sequence). CDR3 bases: TGTGCCAGCCAGACGGACTACACCGGGGAGCTGTTTTTT. Translating it yields CASQTDYTGELFF.

The chain joins TRBV5-1 to TRBJ2-1, with a tentative D call TRBD1 (6 bases). The ends were cut back, 2 bases at V and 3 bases at J, with 6 bases in the middle. This CDR3 has 13 residues. Germline lookup yields CDR1 SGHRS and CDR2 YFSETQ. The CDR3 loop reads CASSLQGYNEQFF. Written as DNA, the CDR3 is TGCGCCAGCAGCTTACAGGGCTACAATGAGCAGTTCTTC.

The chain couples TRBV7-9 to TRBJ1-4, with TRBD1 identical over 8 bases. Germline V gives CDR1 SEHNR, CDR2 FQNEAQ (reference sequence). This CDR3 region has 17 residues. J was trimmed by 3 bases and V by 5 bases; bases with no gene match: 11. Here the CDR3 reads CASSPNRGEVANEKLFF. In nucleotides, the CDR3 is TGTGCCAGCAGCCCGAACAGGGGGGAGGTAGCTAATGAAAAACTGTTTTTT.

The chain recombines TRBV18 with TRBJ2-7; 7 bases agree with TRBD2. The CDR3 is 16 residues long. Per the germline V gene, CDR1 is KGHSH and CDR2 is LQKENI. V lost 3 bases and J lost 0; bases outside the gene matches: 8. The CDR3 bases are TGTGCCAGCTCACCGGCTGGCGGGGGTGCCTCCTACGAGCAGTACTTC. It encodes CASSPAGGGASYEQYF.

This clone was observed a few times. The V gene is TRBV9, the J gene TRBJ1-2; 8 bases agree with TRBD1. The CDR3 has 15 amino acids. The V gene end was trimmed by 0 bases and the J gene end by 6 bases; junction bases not matched to a gene: 7. CDR1 is SGDLS, CDR2 YYNGEE, per germline. The CDR3 sequence is CASSVAPWTGNGYTF. CDR3 in DNA: TGTGCCAGCAGCGTAGCGCCTTGGACAGGGAATGGCTACACCTTC. Together with reference TRBV9 and TRBJ1-2, the CDR3 gives the full variable domain: DSGVTQTPKHLITATGQRVTLRCSPRSGDLSVYWYQQSLDQGLQFLIQYYNGEERAKGNILERFSAQQFPDLHSELNLSSLELGDSALYFCASSVAPWTGNGYTFGSGTRLTVV.

The chain combines TRBV6-5 with TRBJ1-3; D not certain. Germline CDR1 reads MNHEY; CDR2 reads SVGAGI. This CDR3 spans 12 amino acids. The V gene lost 11 bases and the J gene lost 0 bases, with 8 bases spanning the gap. CDR3 sequence reads: CAVGPSGNTIYF. In DNA, the CDR3 is TGTGCCGTGGGCCCCTCTGGAAACACCATATATTTT.

The chain uses TRBV27 and TRBJ2-3; 10 nucleotides match TRBD2. Germline CDR1 MNHEY, CDR2 SMNVEV (reference sequence). With 11 bases clipped from V and 3 bases from J, the junction kept 8 bases outside the gene matches. The length of the CDR3 is 14 residues. The CDR3 reads CAVWASGSTDTQYF. The CDR3 DNA reads TGTGCCGTATGGGCTAGCGGGAGTACAGATACGCAGTATTTT.

This clone was seen once. The rearrangement links TRBV5-1 to TRBJ2-1; 8 positions match TRBD2. The CDR3 length is 15 residues. Germline CDR1 is SGHRS and CDR2 is YFSETQ. Trimming took 4 bases from V and 0 from J; bases not matched to a gene: 3. This CDR3 reads CASSQLADSYNEQFF. The CDR3 nucleotides read TGCGCCAGCAGCCAACTAGCGGACTCCTACAATGAGCAGTTCTTC.

The chain couples TRBV4-3 to TRBJ2-5; D remains unclear. The CDR3 runs to 14 residues. V lost 4 bases to trimming and J lost 5 bases, with 14 bases between them. Germline CDR1 and CDR2: LGHNA and YSLEER. The CDR3 is CASSRVGVRETQYF. As DNA, the CDR3 is TGCGCCAGCAGCCGGGTGGGCGTTCGGGAGACCCAGTACTTC.

The rearrangement uses TRBV4-1 and TRBJ2-7; weak D call: TRBD2 (6 bases). The CDR3 spans 15 residues. Germline V gene data show CDR1 as MGHRA and CDR2 as YSYEKL. Trimming pared 4 bases from V and 2 bases from J, leaving 15 bases between. CDR3 in amino acids: CASSPLLGGAYEQYF. CDR3 DNA sequence: TGCGCCAGCAGCCCCCTGTTGGGGGGAGCCTACGAGCAGTACTTC.

The genes are TRBV4-3 and TRBJ2-7; 9 bases are a match to TRBD1. Germline-derived CDR1 and CDR2 are LGHNA and YSLEER. CDR3 length: 15 amino acids. V was pared by 1 base and J by 3 bases, with 4 bases of the junction left unmatched. The CDR3, as DNA: TGCGCCAGCAGCCAAGCTGACAGGGGGGACTACGAGCAGTACTTC. Residues: CASSQADRGDYEQYF.

This clone has just one count. The J gene is TRBJ1-2, the V gene TRBV29-1; 10 bases align to TRBD1. J lost 0 bases, V lost 3 bases, and 1 base had no gene match. Germline loops: CDR1 SQVTM, CDR2 ANQGSEA. The CDR3 spans 14 residues. CDR3 protein: CSVEGQGTNYGYTF. In DNA, the CDR3 is TGCAGCGTTGAGGGACAGGGGACTAACTATGGCTACACCTTC.

The V gene is TRBV7-2, the J gene TRBJ1-5; TRBD1 matches at 7 bases. The trim removed 5 bases at V and 5 bases at J, leaving 3 bases unmatched. The CDR3 totals 13 residues. Germline V lookup: CDR1 SGHTA, CDR2 FQGNSA. The CDR3 here is CASSPTGDQPQHF. Here the CDR3 DNA reads TGTGCCAGCAGCCCTACAGGGGATCAGCCCCAGCATTTT.

The chain joins TRBV6-1 to TRBJ1-5; tentative D call: TRBD1 (5 bases). The germline V gene has CDR1 MNHNS and CDR2 SASEGT. The CDR3 is made up of 15 amino acids. V was trimmed by 0 bases and J by 2 bases, leaving 8 bases between them. The CDR3 here is CASSEAPGGNQPQHF. The CDR3 coding sequence is TGTGCCAGCAGTGAAGCGCCGGGGGGCAATCAGCCCCAGCATTTT.

The chain recombines TRBV4-1 with TRBJ2-7; no definite D call. CDR1 MGHRA and CDR2 YSYEKL come from the germline V gene. V gave up 3 bases and J gave up 0 bases, with 12 bases separating them. This CDR3 spans 15 amino acids. The CDR3 DNA reads as TGCGCCAGCAGCCAGCTAACGTATTTCTCCTACGAGCAGTACTTC. It translates to CASSQLTYFSYEQYF.

This chain connects TRBV7-3 to TRBJ2-1; TRBD1 matches at 9 bases. This CDR3 contains 16 residues. Losses at the gene ends were 5 bases for V and 2 bases for J; bases not matched to a gene: 7. The germline CDR1 and CDR2 sequences are SGHTA and FQGTGA. This CDR3 is CASSPRDREAYNEQFF. The CDR3 bases are TGTGCCAGCAGCCCTAGGGACAGGGAGGCCTACAATGAGCAGTTCTTC. The entire variable domain, with the rest obtained from reference TRBV7-3 and TRBJ2-1, is as follows: GAGVSQTPSNKVTEKGKYVELRCDPISGHTALYWYRQSLGQGPEFLIYFQGTGAADDSGLPNDRFFAVRPEGSVSTLKIQRTERGDSAVYLCASSPRDREAYNEQFFGPGTRLTVL.

The chain recombines TRBV2 with TRBJ2-4, with D perhaps matching TRBD2 (6 bases). The V end was cut by 6 bases, the J end by 8 bases, with 20 bases between. Looked up from germline, CDR1 is SNHLY and CDR2 is FYNNEI. The CDR3 runs to 15 residues. The CDR3 loop reads CASSRIRPGVDIQYF. CDR3 sequence (DNA): TGTGCCAGCAGCCGGATCAGGCCGGGGGTAGACATTCAGTACTTC.

This chain uses TRBV19 with TRBJ2-5; 9 nucleotides agree with TRBD1. The trim removed 10 bases at V and 4 bases at J, leaving 13 bases unmatched. The CDR3 is 15 residues long. The germline V gene encodes CDR1 LNHDA and CDR2 SQIVND (reference sequence). Written as DNA, the CDR3 is TGTGCCACTGCGGACAGGGGATCCCATGGAGAGACCCAGTACTTC. It yields the protein CATADRGSHGETQYF.

About this clone itself: One end of the junction does not line up with germline, which may come from a read error. J is TRBJ1-3 and V is TRBV27, with TRBD1 as a possible D gene (5 bases). This CDR3 spans 16 amino acids. CDR1 is MNHEY and CDR2 is SMNVEV in the germline V gene (reference sequence). The CDR3 region has the DNA TGTGCCAGCAGTTTATATCCCCTCTCAAGGGGACTACCCGGGGATTTT. It yields the protein CASSLYPLSRGLPGDF.

CDR3 in DNA: TGTGCCAGAAGCTTAGCGGGCCTTAGGGGCGAGCAGTACTTC. This codes for CARSLAGLRGEQYF. This chain connects TRBV7-5 to TRBJ2-7; TRBD1, the table's D call, was not compared with the DNA. TRBV7-5 is an annotated pseudogene. CDR3 length: 14 amino acids.

The chain employs TRBV4-3 and TRBJ2-7; a weak D match, TRBD2 (6 bases). Trimming removed 1 base at V and 5 bases at J, with 18 bases between. Germline V gene data show CDR1 as LGHNA and CDR2 as YSLEER. The CDR3 has 16 residues. The DNA for the CDR3 is TGCGCCAGCAGCCAAGTCCCGGGACTGGCTAGGCACGAGCAGTACTTC. Translation gives CASSQVPGLARHEQYF.

This clone came up once. In nucleotides, the CDR3 is TGTGCCAGTAGCGGGACAGGGCCCGGCTACACCTTC. It translates to CASSGTGPGYTF. This chain uses TRBV19 with TRBJ1-2, with TRBD1 matching over 9 bases. V lost 6 bases, J lost 8 bases, and 4 bases stayed unmatched. The CDR3 has 12 amino acids. Germline CDR1 is LNHDA and CDR2 is SQIVND (reference sequence).

The chain carries TRBV7-2 and TRBJ2-1; D ambiguous. The CDR3 is 16 residues long. The ends were cut back, 5 bases at V and 4 bases at J, with 18 bases in the middle. The V gene's germline CDR1 is SGHTA and CDR2 FQGNSA. For the CDR3, the DNA is TGTGCCAGCAGCCTTGACATCTTAGTCCCTTACAATGAGCAGTTCTTC. Translation gives CASSLDILVPYNEQFF.

The chain couples TRBV11-2 to TRBJ2-5, with TRBD1 matching over 7 bases. Germline V gene lookup returns CDR1 SGHAT and CDR2 FQNNGV. With 4 bases clipped from V and 5 bases from J, the junction kept 10 bases outside the gene matches. The CDR3 has 15 residues. CDR3 bases: TGTGCCAGCAGCTCGCCGACAGGGCCGAGGGAGACCCAGTACTTC. Protein: CASSSPTGPRETQYF.

The chain couples TRBV7-2 to TRBJ2-5; TRBD2 aligns across 14 bases. Germline-derived CDR1 and CDR2 are SGHTA and FQGNSA. The CDR3 contains 16 residues. V was clipped by 5 bases and J by 4 bases; unmatched bases: 6. In DNA, the CDR3 is TGTGCCAGCAGCCGGGGACTAGCGGGAGTATCAGAGACCCAGTACTTC. This sequence encodes CASSRGLAGVSETQYF.

The V gene is TRBV7-9, the J gene TRBJ2-2, with 8 bases fitting TRBD1. After removal of 4 bases from V and 3 bases from J, the junction contained 1 base not matched to a gene. The length of the CDR3 is 14 residues. CDR1 and CDR2 from the germline V gene are SEHNR and FQNEAQ (reference sequence). The CDR3 here is CASSSQGDTGELFF. The CDR3, as DNA: TGTGCCAGCAGCTCACAGGGGGACACCGGGGAGCTGTTTTTT.

The chain combines TRBV5-6 with TRBJ2-7; TRBD2 is a possible D gene (5 bases). The germline V gene encodes CDR1 SGHDT and CDR2 YYEEEE. Trimming stripped 0 bases from V and 6 bases from J, with 10 bases between. The CDR3 length is 13 residues. The CDR3 loop reads CASSLVSGSEQYF. The CDR3 DNA sequence: TGTGCCAGCAGCTTGGTTTCGGGATCCGAGCAGTACTTC. The full variable domain, with the rest looked up from reference TRBV5-6 and TRBJ2-7, is DAGVTQSPTHLIKTRGQQVTLRCSPKSGHDTVSWYQQALGQGPQFIFQYYEEEERQRGNFPDRFSGHQFPNYSSELNVNALLLGDSALYLCASSLVSGSEQYFGPGTRLTVT.